This T cell receptor beta chain derives from a study of control samples from healthy donors and cancer patients. With 4 bases removed from V and 6 bases from J, the gap between germline ends came to 15 bases. Germline lookup yields CDR1 MGHRA and CDR2 YSYEKL. The CDR3 is 15 amino acids. Profiled with immunoSEQ multiplex PCR; TCRdb holds only in-frame clones, not every one. The repertoire consists of about 89,000 clones, with 86% occurring once and the leading ten covering approximately 21%. The specimen sequenced was blood. V is TRBV4-1 and J is TRBJ1-4; D might be TRBD1 (5 bases). The clonotype originates from a man aged 30 to 45 in good health. For the CDR3, the DNA is TGCGCCAGCAGCCCGTTGGGGATGGGGGATGAAAAACTGTTTTTT. This encodes CASSPLGMGDEKLFF.